These T cell receptor beta chains were read from a single sample in a study of early T cells in non-severe SARS-CoV-2 infection. MiXCR, run by TCRdb on the 5' RACE reads, gives a single entry per CDR3 protein. The profile shows 85,000 to 90,000 distinct CDR3 sequences, approximately 14% of them singletons. Sequencing input: whole blood. These receptors were obtained from an adult who was a healthcare worker with PCR-confirmed SARS-CoV-2 infection or an uninfected control (not recorded which). Each CDR3 is given with its conserved first and last residue. The D gene is left open where the match is weak. Some rows mark clone size as missing; the rest say once, few, many or name a class of expanded clone.

clone size	D gene	V gene	J gene	CDR3 protein	CDR3 DNA
many	NA	TRBV29-1	TRBJ2-7	CSVEDPRYEQYF	TGCAGCGTTGAAGACCCCCGGTACGAGCAGTACTTC
few	NA	TRBV7-6	TRBJ2-7	CASGDTFSYEQYF	TGTGCCAGCGGGGACACCTTCTCCTACGAGCAGTACTTC
few	NA	TRBV6-5	TRBJ2-1	CASSYGAPDYNEQFF	TGTGCCAGCAGTTACGGGGCGCCGGACTACAATGAGCAGTTCTTC
NA	NA	TRBV28	TRBJ2-7	CASSRPGFSYEQYF	TGTGCCAGCAGTCGGCCGGGATTCTCCTACGAGCAGTACTTC
once	NA	TRBV6-2/TRBV6-3	TRBJ1-1	CASRNHRVDTEAFF	TGTGCCAGCAGAAACCACAGGGTTGACACTGAAGCTTTCTTT
NA	TRBD1	TRBV14	TRBJ2-4	CASRPTGLKNIQYF	TGTGCCAGCAGGCCGACAGGGTTGAAAAACATTCAGTACTTC
many	NA	TRBV28	TRBJ2-4	CASSVTSRGIQYF	TGTGCCAGCAGTGTGACATCCCGAGGCATTCAGTACTTC
many	TRBD1	TRBV6-5	TRBJ1-2	CASSPDRDYGYTF	TGTGCCAGCAGTCCCGACAGGGATTATGGCTACACCTTC
NA	NA	TRBV6-1	TRBJ2-1	CANSVDRTNEQFF	TGTGCCAACTCGGTAGACAGGACCAATGAGCAGTTCTTC
few	NA	TRBV29-1	TRBJ1-1	CSVGGRPTEAFF	TGCAGCGTGGGGGGGAGGCCCACTGAAGCTTTCTTT
NA	NA	TRBV28	TRBJ1-3	CASRRNTIYF	TGTGCCAGCAGGCGAAACACCATATATTTT
many	TRBD1	TRBV4-1	TRBJ2-1	CASSRGYPGQDYNEQFF	TGCGCCAGCAGCCGGGGATACCCGGGACAGGACTACAATGAGCAGTTCTTC
few	TRBD2	TRBV5-5	TRBJ2-5	CASSFEREGLKTQYF	TGTGCCAGCAGCTTTGAGCGGGAGGGCCTTAAGACCCAGTACTTC
few	TRBD1	TRBV2	TRBJ2-1	CASSERTDRGRGKFF	TGTGCCAGCAGTGAACGGACGGATCGGGGCAGGGGGAAGTTCTTC
NA	NA	TRBV12-2	TRBJ2-4	CASRSGEFKNIQYF	TGTGCAAGTCGCTCGGGGGAGTTCAAAAACATTCAGTACTTC
few	TRBD2	TRBV15	TRBJ2-2	CATSRDRGGLARGELFF	TGTGCCACCAGCAGAGATCGGGGTGGACTAGCGCGCGGGGAGCTGTTTTTT
NA	TRBD1	TRBV27	TRBJ1-2	CASRNPGQGYGYTF	TGTGCCAGCAGAAATCCGGGACAGGGGTATGGCTACACCTTC
NA	TRBD2	TRBV29-1	TRBJ2-1	CSVLLAGVGNEQFF	TGCAGCGTCCTACTAGCGGGAGTGGGAAATGAGCAGTTCTTC
NA	TRBD1	TRBV2	TRBJ1-5	CASTEEGQARNQPQHF	TGTGCCAGCACCGAGGAGGGACAGGCCCGCAATCAGCCCCAGCATTTT
many	TRBD2	TRBV27	TRBJ2-1	CASSLSWEGWDEQFF	TGTGCCAGCAGTTTATCGTGGGAGGGTTGGGATGAGCAGTTCTTC
NA	TRBD1	TRBV29-1	TRBJ2-7	CSAHKQGNGEQYF	TGCAGCGCCCACAAACAGGGGAACGGCGAGCAGTACTTC
few	NA	TRBV7-8	TRBJ2-1	CASSGRPVWNEQFF	TGTGCCAGCAGCGGACGGCCCGTCTGGAATGAGCAGTTCTTC
once	TRBD1	TRBV5-1	TRBJ2-1	CASIRDRGSYNEQFF	TGCGCCAGCATCAGGGACAGGGGGTCCTACAATGAGCAGTTCTTC
few	NA	TRBV7-8	TRBJ1-2	CASSLGRGSGYGYTF	TGTGCCAGCAGCTTAGGCCGGGGGTCGGGTTATGGCTACACCTTC
many	NA	TRBV24-1	TRBJ2-3	CATSVTRDDSFRTDTQYF	TGTGCCACCAGTGTCACTCGGGACGACTCGTTTCGCACAGATACGCAGTATTTT
NA	NA	TRBV2	TRBJ2-7	CASSVPSVRSSYEQYF	TGTGCCAGCAGCGTTCCTAGCGTCAGAAGCTCCTACGAGCAGTACTTC
NA	NA	TRBV3-1	TRBJ2-5	CASSLRDPSQETQYF	TGTGCCAGCAGCCTTCGCGACCCCTCCCAAGAGACCCAGTACTTC
NA	NA	TRBV20-1	TRBJ2-7	CSASEAYEQYF	TGCAGTGCCTCGGAGGCCTACGAGCAGTACTTC
few	TRBD2	TRBV13	TRBJ2-3	CASSFRLAHSTDTQYF	TGTGCCAGCAGCTTCCGACTAGCGCATTCCACAGATACGCAGTATTTT
many	NA	TRBV29-1	TRBJ1-1	CSASLGGSEAFF	TGCAGCGCCTCCTTGGGGGGATCTGAAGCTTTCTTT
many	TRBD1	TRBV6-2/TRBV6-3	TRBJ2-1	CASSYLMTGDVQFF	TGTGCCAGCAGTTACCTAATGACAGGGGATGTGCAGTTCTTC
few	NA	TRBV11-2	TRBJ1-2	CASSPSGQYYGYTF	TGTGCCAGCAGCCCCTCCGGGCAGTACTATGGCTACACCTTC
few	NA	TRBV7-9	TRBJ1-4	CASRTAGNLGEKLFF	TGTGCCAGCAGAACCGCCGGGAACCTAGGAGAAAAACTGTTTTTT
NA	NA	TRBV7-9	TRBJ2-7	CASSLDSPKFEQYF	TGTGCCAGCAGCTTGGACTCCCCTAAGTTCGAGCAGTACTTC
many	TRBD2	TRBV19	TRBJ2-7	CASSIRIGAGSYEQYF	TGTGCCAGTAGTATAAGGATTGGAGCGGGATCCTACGAGCAGTACTTC
many	NA	TRBV11-2	TRBJ1-3	CASSLNPSGNTIYF	TGTGCCAGCAGCTTAAACCCCTCTGGAAACACCATATATTTT
NA	NA	TRBV6-6	TRBJ1-1	CASSYKGDPAEAFF	TGTGCCAGCAGTTACAAGGGGGATCCCGCTGAAGCTTTCTTT
few	TRBD1	TRBV7-9	TRBJ2-1	CASSQGEEQFF	TGTGCCAGCAGCCAGGGGGAGGAGCAGTTCTTC
few	NA	TRBV3-1	TRBJ2-1	CASSRANNEQFF	TGTGCCAGCAGCCGGGCCAACAATGAGCAGTTCTTC
NA	NA	TRBV7-9	TRBJ2-3	CASSMLQGRDTQYF	TGTGCCAGCAGCATGCTCCAGGGTAGGGATACGCAGTATTTT
NA	NA	TRBV20-1	TRBJ1-3	CSAPRRGSGNTIYF	TGCAGTGCCCCAAGACGGGGCTCTGGAAACACCATATATTTT
many	NA	TRBV11-3	TRBJ2-1	CASSHPQGFGNEQFF	TGTGCCAGCAGCCATCCTCAGGGGTTCGGCAATGAGCAGTTCTTC
NA	NA	TRBV4-1	TRBJ2-2	CASSQAGLNTGELFF	TGCGCCAGCAGCCAAGCGGGATTGAACACCGGGGAGCTGTTTTTT
few	NA	TRBV20-1	TRBJ2-7	CSARGGRWEQYF	TGCAGTGCTAGGGGGGGCAGATGGGAGCAGTACTTC
few	TRBD1	TRBV7-9	TRBJ2-7	CASSLATTGDREQYF	TGTGCCAGCAGCTTAGCAACAACAGGGGACCGAGAGCAGTACTTC
NA	NA	TRBV20-1	TRBJ2-1	CSARVVTEQFF	TGCAGTGCTAGAGTGGTAACTGAGCAGTTCTTC
NA	TRBD1	TRBV12-3/TRBV12-4	TRBJ2-3	CASSGTGSKGTQYF	TGTGCCAGCAGTGGGACAGGGAGCAAGGGTACGCAGTATTTT
NA	NA	TRBV29-1	TRBJ2-1	CSVGSRMSNEQFF	TGCAGCGTCGGCAGTAGAATGAGCAATGAGCAGTTCTTC
NA	TRBD1	TRBV5-1	TRBJ2-1	CASSLAWTGVDEQFF	TGCGCCAGCAGCTTGGCCTGGACAGGGGTTGATGAGCAGTTCTTC
few	NA	TRBV9	TRBJ2-1	CASSVGRVRSYNEQFF	TGTGCCAGCAGCGTAGGCCGGGTCCGCTCCTACAATGAGCAGTTCTTC
NA	TRBD2	TRBV11-2	TRBJ2-3	CASSSRLAIVGTDTQYF	TGTGCCAGCAGCTCCCGACTAGCGATCGTGGGCACAGATACGCAGTATTTT
NA	NA	TRBV6-5	TRBJ1-6	CASSYDIGGGTLHF	TGTGCCAGCAGTTACGACATAGGCGGCGGGACCCTCCACTTT